Listed below are T cell receptor beta chains from one sample, sequenced in a study of blood T cell repertoires in COVID-19. The table came from immunoSEQ multiplex PCR; TCRdb's copy has only in-frame clones and leaves some out. Of under 350,000 clones listed, 75% to 90% are singletons. Sequencing was carried out using PBMCs or T cells enriched from blood (not recorded which). These receptors all stem from a woman aged 40 to 50 who had recovered from COVID-19. Each CDR3 is given with its conserved first and last residue. The order of the fields is D gene, J gene, clone size, V gene, CDR3 protein, CDR3 DNA. A D gene is named only where the DNA matches it firmly. Only some rows state a clone size, as once, few, many or a class for expanded clones.

d_call: -; j_call: TRBJ1-4; clone_size: -; v_call: TRBV10-3; cdr3_aa: CAISDPGATNEKLFF; cdr3_nt: TGTGCCATCAGTGATCCGGGAGCAACTAATGAAAAACTGTTTTTT
d_call: -; j_call: TRBJ2-1; clone_size: -; v_call: TRBV2; cdr3_aa: CASSKQGVRGNEQFF; cdr3_nt: TGTGCCAGCTCCAAACAGGGCGTTAGAGGCAATGAGCAGTTCTTC
d_call: -; j_call: TRBJ2-5; clone_size: -; v_call: TRBV2; cdr3_aa: CASSPDTGEAQYF; cdr3_nt: TGTGCCAGCAGTCCTGACACCGGGGAGGCCCAGTACTTC
d_call: TRBD2; j_call: TRBJ2-1; clone_size: -; v_call: TRBV7-2; cdr3_aa: CASSLDSGSQNEQFF; cdr3_nt: TGTGCCAGCAGCTTAGACAGCGGGAGCCAGAATGAGCAGTTCTTC
d_call: -; j_call: TRBJ1-2; clone_size: -; v_call: TRBV6-5; cdr3_aa: CASSYSTPRNYGYTF; cdr3_nt: TGTGCCAGCAGTTACTCGACTCCCCGGAACTATGGCTACACCTTC
d_call: TRBD1; j_call: TRBJ1-2; clone_size: few; v_call: TRBV9; cdr3_aa: CASSLRTGFGYTF; cdr3_nt: TGTGCCAGCAGCCTACGGACAGGGTTTGGCTACACCTTC
d_call: -; j_call: TRBJ2-2; clone_size: -; v_call: TRBV10-3; cdr3_aa: CAISELGPRTGGSGELFF; cdr3_nt: TGTGCCATCAGTGAGTTGGGGCCGAGGACAGGAGGGTCCGGGGAGCTGTTTTTT
d_call: TRBD2; j_call: TRBJ2-3; clone_size: -; v_call: TRBV5-1; cdr3_aa: CASSLSTGGPDTQYF; cdr3_nt: TGCGCCAGCAGCTTGTCAACGGGAGGGCCAGATACGCAGTATTTT
d_call: TRBD1; j_call: TRBJ1-4; clone_size: -; v_call: TRBV5-6; cdr3_aa: CASSLRTGATSEKLFF; cdr3_nt: TGTGCCAGCAGCTTGCGGACAGGGGCGACGAGTGAAAAACTGTTTTTT
d_call: -; j_call: TRBJ1-3; clone_size: few; v_call: TRBV9; cdr3_aa: CASSVDQGLGGNTIYF; cdr3_nt: TGTGCCAGCAGCGTAGATCAGGGGTTAGGTGGAAACACCATATATTTT
d_call: -; j_call: TRBJ1-6; clone_size: few; v_call: TRBV9; cdr3_aa: CASSASMGGSPLHF; cdr3_nt: TGTGCCAGCAGCGCCTCTATGGGGGGTTCACCCCTCCACTTT
d_call: -; j_call: TRBJ1-1; clone_size: -; v_call: TRBV7-8; cdr3_aa: CASTPRRNTETFF; cdr3_nt: TGTGCCAGCACCCCGAGGAGGAACACTGAAACTTTCTTT
d_call: -; j_call: TRBJ1-1; clone_size: -; v_call: TRBV5-3; cdr3_aa: CARSPGAFF; cdr3_nt: TGTGCCAGAAGCCCCGGGGCTTTCTTT
d_call: -; j_call: TRBJ2-3; clone_size: -; v_call: TRBV5-1; cdr3_aa: CASSVVPADTQYF; cdr3_nt: TGCGCCAGCAGCGTGGTCCCCGCGGATACGCAGTATTTT
d_call: -; j_call: TRBJ1-2; clone_size: -; v_call: TRBV6-6; cdr3_aa: CASSYSRGTYGYTF; cdr3_nt: TGTGCCAGCAGTTACTCCCGGGGAACCTATGGCTACACCTTC
d_call: -; j_call: TRBJ1-5; clone_size: -; v_call: TRBV3-1/TRBV3-2; cdr3_aa: CASSQGVNYNQPQHF; cdr3_nt: TGTGCCAGCAGCCAAGGGGTCAACTACAATCAGCCCCAGCATTTT
d_call: -; j_call: TRBJ1-5; clone_size: -; v_call: TRBV12-2; cdr3_aa: CASRSLRRQGGNQPQHF; cdr3_nt: TGTGCAAGTCGCTCCCTCCGCCGGCAGGGCGGCAATCAGCCCCAGCATTTT
d_call: -; j_call: TRBJ2-2; clone_size: -; v_call: TRBV11-2; cdr3_aa: CASSPVTGELFF; cdr3_nt: TGTGCCAGCAGCCCAGTAACCGGGGAGCTGTTTTTT
d_call: -; j_call: TRBJ2-3; clone_size: -; v_call: TRBV5-8; cdr3_aa: CASTPEAARTDTQYF; cdr3_nt: TGTGCCAGCACCCCGGAGGCTGCCCGCACAGATACGCAGTATTTT
d_call: TRBD2; j_call: TRBJ2-1; clone_size: -; v_call: TRBV10-3; cdr3_aa: CAISGRLASYNEQFF; cdr3_nt: TGTGCCATCAGTGGTAGACTAGCGTCCTACAATGAGCAGTTCTTC
d_call: -; j_call: TRBJ1-6; clone_size: -; v_call: TRBV6-5; cdr3_aa: CASSYRGEGSPLHF; cdr3_nt: TGTGCCAGCAGTTACCGAGGGGAGGGTTCACCCCTCCACTTT
d_call: -; j_call: TRBJ1-2; clone_size: -; v_call: TRBV18; cdr3_aa: CASSPPGRGYGYTF; cdr3_nt: TGTGCCAGCTCACCACCAGGCAGGGGCTATGGCTACACCTTC
d_call: TRBD1; j_call: TRBJ2-2; clone_size: -; v_call: TRBV5-1; cdr3_aa: CASSPGQATGELFF; cdr3_nt: TGCGCCAGCAGCCCAGGACAGGCGACCGGGGAGCTGTTTTTT
d_call: TRBD1; j_call: TRBJ1-5; clone_size: -; v_call: TRBV5-6; cdr3_aa: CASSSFDRDPQHF; cdr3_nt: TGTGCCAGCAGCTCCTTTGACAGGGATCCCCAGCATTTT
d_call: -; j_call: TRBJ1-2; clone_size: -; v_call: TRBV25-1; cdr3_aa: CASSDTGGVVGYTF; cdr3_nt: TGTGCCAGCAGTGATACGGGGGGGGTCGTTGGCTACACCTTC
d_call: -; j_call: TRBJ1-2; clone_size: -; v_call: TRBV2; cdr3_aa: CASSEGPGYGYTF; cdr3_nt: TGTGCCAGCAGTGAAGGGCCCGGGTATGGCTACACCTTC
d_call: -; j_call: TRBJ1-2; clone_size: -; v_call: TRBV6-5; cdr3_aa: CASRSTGTPYGYTF; cdr3_nt: TGTGCCAGCAGGTCCACCGGGACACCGTATGGCTACACCTTC
d_call: TRBD2; j_call: TRBJ2-1; clone_size: -; v_call: TRBV29-1; cdr3_aa: CSAEVLAGVWGNEQFF; cdr3_nt: TGCAGCGCCGAAGTCCTAGCGGGAGTATGGGGCAATGAGCAGTTCTTC
d_call: TRBD1; j_call: TRBJ1-4; clone_size: -; v_call: TRBV29-1; cdr3_aa: CSVLRTGQNEKLFF; cdr3_nt: TGCAGCGTTTTAAGGACAGGGCAAAATGAAAAACTGTTTTTT
d_call: -; j_call: TRBJ2-5; clone_size: -; v_call: TRBV7-9; cdr3_aa: CASSPAGQETQYF; cdr3_nt: TGTGCCAGCAGCCCAGCGGGTCAAGAGACCCAGTACTTC